What follows are 2 T cell receptor beta chains derived from one specimen sequenced in a study of shared clonotypes between healthy human individuals. Only in-frame clones appear in the TCRdb table, and some are missing; sequencing was by immunoSEQ multiplex PCR. This table holds approximately 400,000 clones, about 96% found once. The sample comprised memory CD8+ T cells sorted from blood. The subset was: CD45RO+ cells pooled with CCR7-negative TemRA cells. The receptors stem from a young man in good health.

The chain employs TRBV7-9 and TRBJ1-4, with TRBD1 matching over 7 bases. CDR3 length equals 14 residues. Germline assignment: CDR1 SEHNR and CDR2 FQNEAQ (reference sequence). V gave up 1 base and J gave up 8 bases; unmatched junction bases: 4. The CDR3 protein is CASSLEGGREKLFF. The CDR3 nucleotides read TGTGCCAGCAGCTTAGAAGGGGGCAGGGAAAAACTGTTTTTT. Full variable domain (outside the CDR3, taken from reference TRBV7-9 and TRBJ1-4): DTGVSQNPRHKITKRGQNVTFRCDPISEHNRLYWYRQTLGQGPEFLTYFQNEAQLEKSRLLSDRFSAERPKGSFSTLEIQRTEQGDSAMYLCASSLEGGREKLFFGSGTQLSVL.

The CDR3 region is CARSLVGPKIRAFF. The CDR3 nucleotides read TGTGCCAGAAGCTTGGTAGGGCCAAAGATAAGAGCTTTCTTT. The chain is built from TRBV5-3 and TRBJ1-1; D gene uncertain. TRBV5-3 is classed as an ORF, of uncertain function. V dropped 0 bases and J dropped 10 bases, with 16 bases sitting between them. The CDR3 is made up of 14 amino acids.